In this sample, the clone carrying this TCR beta chain turned up many times. Its antigen is still unknown. Regions amplified from RNA transcripts were the TCR beta CDR3 regions. In the first-round RT-PCR of the TCR CDR3, the HTBI primer set was used. Using its own MiXCR run on the multiplex PCR reads, TCRdb lists one record per CDR3 protein. Of about 400,000 distinct CDR3 sequences listed, about 15% are singletons. Thyroid ultrasound, orbital computed tomography, clinical symptoms, and serum thyroxine and TRAb underpinned diagnoses. Fresh peripheral blood, about 10 ml of it, supplied the PBMCs. The record originates from a study of T cells in Graves' hyperthyroidism and ophthalmopathy. Study-level results: The model predicted ophthalmopathy a median roughly 6.3 months before onset.

The CDR3 spans 12 residues. With 5 bases removed from V and 4 bases from J, the gap between germline ends came to 11 bases. Germline V CDR1 and CDR2: GTSNPN, SVGIG (reference sequence). Sequenced input: blood. The source of this sequence is a man between 18 and 29 years old with Graves' ophthalmopathy. The gene calls are TRBV30 and TRBJ1-2; D gene uncertain. The CDR3 reads CAWERALYGYTF. The CDR3 coding sequence is TGTGCCTGGGAAAGGGCTCTCTATGGCTACACCTTC. The complete variable domain, with remaining parts taken from reference TRBV30 and TRBJ1-2, reads SQTIHQWPATLVQPVGSPLSLECTVEGTSNPNLYWYRQAAGRGLQLLFYSVGIGQISSEVPQNLSASRPQDRQFILSSKKLLLSDSGFYLCAWERALYGYTFGSGTRLTVV.